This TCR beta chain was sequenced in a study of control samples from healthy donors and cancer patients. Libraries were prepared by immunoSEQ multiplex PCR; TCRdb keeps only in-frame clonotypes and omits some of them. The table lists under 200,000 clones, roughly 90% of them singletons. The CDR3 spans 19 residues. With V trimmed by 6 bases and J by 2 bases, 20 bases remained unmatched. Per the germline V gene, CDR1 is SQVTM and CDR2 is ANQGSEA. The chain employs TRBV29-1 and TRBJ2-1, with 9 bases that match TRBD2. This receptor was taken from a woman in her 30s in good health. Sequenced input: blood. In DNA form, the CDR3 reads TGCAGCGTCGACGCTAGATGGCTAGCGGGAAGCAGGGCCTACAATGAGCAGTTCTTC. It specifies CSVDARWLAGSRAYNEQFF.